One and the same sample provided the 28 T cell receptor delta chains below, sequenced in a study of gamma-delta T cells after stem cell transplantation. TCRdb redid the clone calls on the RT-PCR reads with CATT. The sample shows around 13,000 delta-chain clones, roughly 30% of them seen only once. Material for sequencing was gamma-delta T cells. The receptors were gathered from a human donor. It is not recorded whose cells these are; they may come from a transplant donor.

CDR3 amino acids: CACDTYWGLTAQLFF. The CDR3 DNA follows: TGTGCCTGTGACACGTACTGGGGGCTGACAGCACAACTCTTCTTT. The rearrangement links TRDV2 to TRDJ2; 8 bases are a match to TRDD3. Trimming took 1 base from V and 3 from J; bases not matched to a gene: 3. CDR1 and CDR2 (germline): GEAIGNYY, EKD. CDR3 length: 15 residues.

This clone was found a few times. The V and J genes are TRDV1 and TRDJ1, with 9 bases lining up with TRDD3. J lost 0 bases, V lost 0 bases, and 5 bases had no gene match. CDR1 is TSWWSYY, CDR2 QGS, per germline. The CDR3 totals 17 residues. The CDR3, as DNA: TGTGCTCTTGGGGAACTGGGGGGGATACTGTACACCGATAAACTCATCTTT. It encodes CALGELGGILYTDKLIF.

This clone has a handful of counts. The gene calls are TRDV1 and TRDJ1; D gene unclear. Per the germline V gene, CDR1 is TSWWSYY and CDR2 is QGS. Trimming left V 0 bases short and J 9 bases short, with 5 bases between. The CDR3 length is 11 residues. The CDR3 loop is CALGELNELIF. CDR3 nucleotide sequence: TGTGCTCTTGGGGAACTTAACGAACTCATCTTT.

V is TRDV2 and J is TRDJ3, with a possible D match to TRDD3 (5 bases). Trimming stripped 1 base from V and 1 base from J, with 13 bases between. The CDR3 is made up of 18 amino acids. Germline CDR1 reads GEAIGNYY; CDR2 reads EKD. For the CDR3, the DNA is TGTGCCTGTGACACTCGGGATGCCACATCCTGGGACACCCGACAGATGTTTTTC. This encodes CACDTRDATSWDTRQMFF.

This clone was observed a few times. This chain connects TRAV29/DV5 to TRDJ2; 13 nucleotides align to TRDD3. J lost 0 bases, V lost 2 bases, and 1 base had no gene match. From germline, CDR1 is NSMFDY and CDR2 ISSIKDK. The length of the CDR3 is 16 residues. CDR3 in amino acids: CAASTGGYALTAQLFF. The CDR3 DNA reads as TGTGCAGCAAGTACTGGGGGATACGCTTTGACAGCACAACTCTTCTTT.

The V gene is TRDV1, the J gene TRDJ1; tentatively, D is TRDD2 (9 bases). There are 20 residues in the CDR3. Germline CDR1 and CDR2: TSWWSYY and QGS. V lost 2 bases and J 0 bases, leaving 25 bases between the germline ends. The CDR3 bases are TGTGCTCTTGGGGAAGCGGCCTTCCTACTGGGGGTCCTCCACACCGATAAACTCATCTTT. Its protein product is CALGEAAFLLGVLHTDKLIF.

This clone was seen only a few times. This sequence joins TRDV1 and TRDJ1; maybe TRDD3 (6 bases). The V gene's germline CDR1 is TSWWSYY and CDR2 QGS. The V end lost 1 base, the J end lost 0 bases, and 15 bases lay between the germline ends. The CDR3 is 17 residues long. This chain's CDR3 is CALGEPGVPFYTDKLIF. In DNA, the CDR3 is TGTGCTCTTGGGGAACCTGGGGTTCCTTTCTACACCGATAAACTCATCTTT.

The CDR3 DNA sequence: TGTGCCTCCTCATTCCTACGGGACCGGTGCTGCGAGGGTAAACTCATCTTT. Translation: CASSFLRDRCCEGKLIF. The chain links TRDV3 to TRDJ1; TRDD2 agrees at 7 bases. CDR1 is TVYSNPD and CDR2 is GDNSRS in the germline V gene (reference sequence). The CDR3 is made up of 17 amino acids. J lost 7 bases, V lost 4 bases, and 24 bases had no gene match.

This clone was found once. The rearrangement uses TRDV2 and TRDJ3; TRDD3 matches at 8 bases. CDR3 length: 18 residues. V trimming: 2 bases; J trimming: 8 bases; junction bases outside the gene matches: 13. Per the germline V gene, CDR1 is GEAIGNYY and CDR2 is EKD. DNA of the CDR3: TGTGCCTGTGACAATACTGGGGGGCGCTCCTCGTACACCCGACAGATGTTTTTC. Its protein product is CACDNTGGRSSYTRQMFF.

The chain joins TRDV3 to TRDJ3, with 10 bases identical to TRDD3. The germline CDR1 and CDR2 sequences are TVYSNPD and GDNSRS (reference sequence). J lost 0 bases, V lost 2 bases, and 28 bases had no gene match. The CDR3 covers 25 residues. The CDR3 loop reads CAFCLCGTGGSTNRFPSWDTRQMFF. CDR3 coding DNA: TGTGCCTTTTGCCTGTGCGGTACTGGGGGATCAACAAACAGATTCCCCTCCTGGGACACCCGACAGATGTTTTTC. Combining the CDR3 with reference TRDV3 and TRDJ3 gives the whole variable domain CDKVTQSSPDQTVASGSEVVLLCTYDTVYSNPDLFWYRIRPDYSFQFVFYGDNSRSEGADFTQGRFSVKHILTQKAFHLVISPVRTEDSATYYCAFCLCGTGGSTNRFPSWDTRQMFFGTGIKLFVEP.

A note on this clone: A junction boundary mismatches the germline segment, possibly from a read error. The V call is TRDV2, the J call TRDJ1; D is possibly TRDD3 (6 bases). CDR1 and CDR2 from the germline V gene are GEAIGNYY and EKD. The CDR3 is made up of 13 amino acids. The CDR3 region has the DNA TGTGCCTATGACACCTGGGGCACCGATAAACTCATCTTT. Protein product: CAYDTWGTDKLIF.

This clone was recorded a few times. The J gene is TRDJ1, the V gene TRAV29/DV5; D call uncertain. CDR3 size: 15 residues. Trimming took 1 base from V and 4 from J, leaving 17 bases between them. The germline V gene encodes CDR1 NSMFDY and CDR2 ISSIKDK. Written as DNA, the CDR3 is TGTGCAGCAAGCCCAAGGTCGAGTCTTTACGATAAACTCATCTTT. As protein: CAASPRSSLYDKLIF.

Comment on this clone: An end of the junction does not agree with germline; a read error may underlie this. The V and J genes are TRDV2 and TRDJ3; weak D call: TRDD3 (6 bases). This CDR3 is built from 22 residues. Germline assignment: CDR1 GEAIGNYY and CDR2 EKD. The CDR3 DNA follows: TGTGCCTGTGACCTTCGCCTCTACTGGGTGATACGCTTCTCCTGGGACACCCGACCGATGTTTTTC. It codes for CACDLRLYWVIRFSWDTRPMFF.

This clone was counted only a few times. The chain links TRDV2 to TRDJ3; 12 bases are a match to TRDD3. J was trimmed by 0 bases and V by 0 bases; bases with no gene match: 5. Germline CDR1 GEAIGNYY, CDR2 EKD. The CDR3 has 20 amino acids. The CDR3 is CACDTTGGYRLSWDTRQMFF. The CDR3 coding sequence is TGTGCCTGTGACACCACTGGGGGATACAGGCTCTCCTGGGACACCCGACAGATGTTTTTC.

V usage is TRDV1 and J usage is TRDJ1; D is perhaps TRDD2 or TRDD3 (5 bases each). CDR1 and CDR2 from the germline V gene are TSWWSYY and QGS. The CDR3 spans 23 residues. Trimming took off 3 bases at V and 0 bases at J, with 35 bases between the two ends. The CDR3 reads CALGELQSPKGETSVGYTDKLIF. Here the CDR3 DNA reads TGTGCTCTTGGGGAGCTCCAGAGTCCTAAAGGGGAGACCTCCGTGGGGTACACCGATAAACTCATCTTT.

V and J are TRDV2 and TRDJ1, with D perhaps TRDD3 (6 bases). Germline CDR1 GEAIGNYY, CDR2 EKD. The V end was cut by 1 base, the J end by 0 bases, with 32 bases between. CDR3 length equals 22 residues. The CDR3 DNA reads TGTGCCTGTGACACGGTGGCTGGACTACCTCCTGGGGAGCACGCCTACACCGATAAACTCATCTTT. Encoded protein: CACDTVAGLPPGEHAYTDKLIF.

This clone was detected only a few times. The chain links TRDV1 to TRDJ1, with 11 bases matching TRDD3. Germline loops: CDR1 TSWWSYY, CDR2 QGS. CDR3 length: 24 residues. V was clipped by 4 bases and J by 2 bases; unmatched bases: 30. The CDR3 DNA reads as TGTGCTCTTGGGGCTCCCCTTCCTACGTTTTACGTTGTACTGGGGGATAACGGGACCGATAAACTCATCTTT. It specifies CALGAPLPTFYVVLGDNGTDKLIF.

Concerning this clone itself: The same CDR3 also results from other DNA sequences found in this sample. V and J are TRDV3 and TRDJ2; 13 nucleotides align to TRDD3. V lost 1 base to trimming and J lost 11 bases; unmatched junction nucleotides: 10. Germline CDR1 reads TVYSNPD; CDR2 reads GDNSRS (reference sequence). There are 15 residues in the CDR3. The CDR3 DNA reads TGTGCCTTTAAGTACTGGGGGATACGGGGGGCTCAACTCTTCTTT. Protein: CAFKYWGIRGAQLFF.

This clone was seen a few times. The V gene is TRDV3, the J gene TRDJ2; 12 nucleotides line up with TRDD3. CDR1 is TVYSNPD and CDR2 is GDNSRS in the germline V gene (reference sequence). V lost 5 bases, J lost 1 base, and 8 bases stayed unmatched. The CDR3 is 16 amino acids. The CDR3 here is CARSGGYGVLTAQLFF. In DNA form, the CDR3 reads TGTGCCCGTTCTGGGGGATACGGGGTTTTGACAGCACAACTCTTCTTT.

CDR3 sequence reads: CACDTVRGIRAGHSWDTRQMFF. CDR3 nucleotide sequence: TGTGCCTGTGACACCGTCCGGGGGATACGCGCGGGACACTCCTGGGACACCCGACAGATGTTTTTC. J is TRDJ3 and V is TRDV2; TRDD3 matches at 10 bases. V gave up 0 bases and J gave up 0 bases; unmatched junction bases: 13. Germline values: CDR1 GEAIGNYY, CDR2 EKD. CDR3 length: 22 amino acids.

In this sample, this clone turned up a few times. Other DNA sequences in the same sample also yield this CDR3. The V and J genes are TRDV2 and TRDJ3; 11 bases line up with TRDD3. CDR3 length: 18 amino acids. The junction had 3 bases not matched to a gene; V was cut back by 1 base and J by 2 bases. Germline lookup yields CDR1 GEAIGNYY and CDR2 EKD. CDR3: CACDTILGDTWDTRQMFF. The CDR3 bases are TGTGCCTGTGACACTATACTGGGGGATACCTGGGACACCCGACAGATGTTTTTC.

The genes are TRDV2 and TRDJ3, with D maybe TRDD3 (5 bases). There are 19 residues in the CDR3. Between the trimmed V and J ends, which lost 0 bases and 0 bases, there was a span of 14 bases. CDR1 and CDR2 (germline): GEAIGNYY, EKD. The CDR3 here is CACDTVGGFSSWDTRQMFF. The CDR3 coding sequence is TGTGCCTGTGACACCGTCGGGGGGTTTAGCTCCTGGGACACCCGACAGATGTTTTTC.

In regard to this clone: Other DNA sequences of this sample code for an identical CDR3. CDR3 in DNA: TGTGCTCTTGGGGCACTGCCTTTCTCTTACTCCCAATTAAGGTACACCGATAAACTCATCTTT. The encoded protein is CALGALPFSYSQLRYTDKLIF. This chain uses TRDV1 with TRDJ1; D remains unclear. V lost 4 bases and J lost 0, with 30 bases in between. The CDR3 spans 21 residues. Per the germline V gene, CDR1 is TSWWSYY and CDR2 is QGS.

This clone has a handful of counts. The chain has TRDV1 and TRDJ1; D uncertain. Germline V gene data show CDR1 as TSWWSYY and CDR2 as QGS. CDR3 size: 20 residues. V was trimmed by 0 bases and J by 1 base, leaving 24 bases between them. In nucleotides, the CDR3 is TGTGCTCTTGGGGAACTCGACTTCGAGAACCTTGTTCCAGGCACCGATAAACTCATCTTT. Protein: CALGELDFENLVPGTDKLIF.

This clone came up once. The gene calls are TRDV1 and TRDJ1, with TRDD3 identical over 8 bases. The CDR3 has 20 amino acids. Losses at the gene ends were 0 bases for V and 7 bases for J; bases not matched to a gene: 22. The germline V gene encodes CDR1 TSWWSYY and CDR2 QGS. For the CDR3, the DNA is TGTGCTCTTGGGGAACTCATCACTATCGGTACTGGGGGTCTTAAGGGTAAACTCATCTTT. Protein product: CALGELITIGTGGLKGKLIF.

There are a few counts of this clone. The chain carries TRDV1 and TRDJ1; no reliable D call. The V gene lost 0 bases and the J gene lost 0 bases, with 14 bases spanning the gap. Germline assignment: CDR1 TSWWSYY and CDR2 QGS. The CDR3 consists of 17 residues. DNA for the CDR3: TGTGCTCTTGGGGAACTTGCTAATAAACCCCACACCGATAAACTCATCTTT. It encodes CALGELANKPHTDKLIF.

In this sample, this clone turned up a few times. The chain carries TRDV1 and TRDJ4; 9 bases map to TRDD3. The CDR3 has 16 amino acids. The germline V gene has CDR1 TSWWSYY and CDR2 QGS. J gave up 4 bases and V 4 bases, and 13 bases lay outside the gene matches. The CDR3 nucleotides read TGTGCTCTTGGGGGGACCATTCCACTGGGGGACCAACCCCTGATCTTT. Translating gives CALGGTIPLGDQPLIF.

The chain joins TRDV3 to TRDJ1, with TRDD3 matching 10 bases. The CDR3 runs 19 residues. With 1 base clipped from V and 0 bases from J, the junction kept 17 bases outside the gene matches. Germline V gene data show CDR1 as TVYSNPD and CDR2 as GDNSRS (reference sequence). CDR3 residues: CAFKLPTGDTHKYTDKLIF. For the CDR3, the DNA is TGTGCCTTTAAGCTCCCTACGGGGGATACGCACAAGTACACCGATAAACTCATCTTT.